These 15 T cell receptor beta chains were all obtained from the same sample, sequenced in a study of CD8 T cells in ankylosing spondylitis (dated by TCRdb to about 2017). Receptor amplification or capture employed 5' RACE. TCRdb shows the sequencer as Illumina HiSeq 2500. The raw public reads went through TCRdb reprocessing: fastp at Q25, MiXCR clone calling, in-frame beta chains kept. Rows with one shared CDR3 protein collapse into an entry with the most common genes and DNA. The table for this sample lists some 29,000 distinct CDR3 sequences; about 7.2% of them were counted only once. The ten largest clones capture 10% to 13% of the sample. The sequenced material came from blood, either unsorted or a sorted T cell fraction (not recorded which). Receptor source: a male donor with ankylosing spondylitis or in good health (not recorded which).

To note about this clonotype: One end of the junction varies from germline; a read error may be responsible. The CDR3 protein is CASSQPRGPSYTEQFF. CDR3 bases: TGCGCCAGCAGTCAACCCAGGGGGCCTTCGTACACTGAGCAGTTCTTC. The V gene is TRBV5-1, the J gene TRBJ2-1, with 8 bases lining up with TRBD1. Germline values: CDR1 SGHRS, CDR2 YFSETQ. The CDR3 has 16 residues.

This clonotype appeared many times. The rearrangement joins TRBV7-6 to TRBJ1-4; no reliable D call. Trimming took 5 bases from V and 4 from J, leaving 8 bases between them. Germline values: CDR1 SGHVS, CDR2 FNYEAQ. The CDR3 sequence is 13 residues long. CDR3 sequence reads: CASSRSFNEKLFF. CDR3 DNA sequence: TGTGCCAGCAGCCGGTCCTTTAATGAAAAACTGTTTTTT.

This clonotype was counted ten times or more. The chain employs TRBV20-1 and TRBJ2-1; 11 bases align to TRBD2. Germline V CDR1 and CDR2: DFQATT, SNEGSKA (reference sequence). V was clipped by 5 bases and J by 5 bases; unmatched bases: 8. This CDR3 is built from 15 residues. The CDR3 reads CSAPETSGTHNEQFF. CDR3 nucleotide sequence: TGCAGTGCTCCCGAGACTAGCGGGACCCACAATGAGCAGTTCTTC.

This clonotype was observed many times. V gene TRBV6-5 combines with J gene TRBJ2-7, with 8 bases that match TRBD1. This CDR3 is built from 18 residues. V trimming: 6 bases; J trimming: 2 bases; junction bases outside the gene matches: 18. Germline V gene data show CDR1 as MNHEY and CDR2 as SVGAGI. The CDR3 sequence is CASRYNPAGTGVAYEQYF. The CDR3, as DNA: TGTGCCAGCAGATACAATCCCGCCGGGACAGGAGTAGCCTACGAGCAGTACTTC.

In this sample, this clonotype is medium-sized (0.01 to 0.1%). The rearrangement uses TRBV10-3 and TRBJ2-7, with a weak D call TRBD1 (5 bases). The CDR3 spans 13 residues. Trimming shortened V by 5 bases and J by 3 bases, and 11 bases separated the two germline ends. The germline V gene has CDR1 ENHRY and CDR2 SYGVKD. The CDR3 is CAISSTDNYEQYF. CDR3 DNA: TGTGCCATCAGTTCGACAGACAACTACGAGCAGTACTTC.

This clonotype has at least ten counts. The gene calls are TRBV28 and TRBJ2-7, with D possibly matching TRBD2 (6 bases). There are 12 residues in the CDR3. Looked up from germline, CDR1 is MDHEN and CDR2 is SYDVKM. Trimming took 3 bases from V and 7 from J, leaving 10 bases between them. The CDR3 loop is CASSLTSPEQYF. CDR3 bases: TGTGCCAGCAGTTTGACTAGTCCAGAGCAGTACTTC.

This clonotype was recorded many times. V usage is TRBV5-8 and J usage is TRBJ2-3, with TRBD1 identical over 7 bases. V was clipped by 4 bases and J by 2 bases; unmatched bases: 7. The CDR3 totals 15 residues. Per the germline V gene, CDR1 is SGHTS and CDR2 is YDEGEE. CDR3 amino acids: CASSPWDSNTDTQYF. CDR3 bases: TGTGCCAGCAGCCCCTGGGACAGTAACACAGATACGCAGTATTTT.

The sample holds many counts of this clonotype. The V call is TRBV12-3 or TRBV12-4, the J call TRBJ2-2; perhaps TRBD2 as D (6 bases). V lost 7 bases, J lost 7 bases, and 19 bases lay in between. The CDR3 is 15 amino acids. CDR3 protein: CASTWEVRVGGELFF. The CDR3 DNA reads as TGTGCCAGCACCTGGGAGGTTCGGGTCGGCGGGGAGCTGTTTTTT.

This clonotype was detected ten times or more. V and J are TRBV6-5 and TRBJ1-1, with a possible D match to TRBD1 (6 bases). In germline, CDR1 is MNHEY, CDR2 SVGAGI. There are 13 residues in the CDR3. V lost 2 bases to trimming and J lost 5 bases, with 9 bases between them. CDR3 DNA sequence: TGTGCCAGCAGTTACGGGGGGCGAACTGAAGCTTTCTTT. Its protein is CASSYGGRTEAFF.

This clonotype was counted at least ten times. The DNA for the CDR3 is TGTGCCAGCAGCTTCGGGCTCAACCAAGAGACCCAGTACTTC. Its translation: CASSFGLNQETQYF. The J gene is TRBJ2-5, the V gene TRBV5-6, with D hard to call. Between the trimmed V and J ends, which lost 2 bases and 0 bases, there was a span of 8 bases. This CDR3 comprises 14 residues. Per germline, CDR1 SGHDT and CDR2 YYEEEE.

The sample holds many counts of this clonotype. The chain is built from TRBV3-1 and TRBJ2-7; TRBD2 aligns across 9 bases. V shed 1 base and J 0 bases; nucleotides not matched to a gene: 7. Germline V lookup: CDR1 LGHDT, CDR2 YNNKEL (reference sequence). The CDR3 spans 17 residues. This CDR3 is CASSQVPWTSDSYEQYF. For the CDR3, the DNA is TGTGCCAGCAGCCAAGTCCCCTGGACTAGCGACTCCTACGAGCAGTACTTC.

In this sample, this clonotype turned up many times. This chain joins TRBV28 and TRBJ2-7; TRBD1 is a possible D gene (5 bases). The CDR3 totals 14 residues. Trimming left V 3 bases short and J 6 bases short, with 15 bases between. In germline, CDR1 is MDHEN, CDR2 SYDVKM. DNA for the CDR3: TGTGCCAGCAGTTTTAGTGCAGGGTTCGGCGAGCAGTACTTC. Protein: CASSFSAGFGEQYF.

This clonotype occurred many times. This chain joins TRBV12-3 or TRBV12-4 and TRBJ2-3; the D gene is possibly TRBD1 (5 bases). The V gene lost 1 base and the J gene lost 5 bases, with 7 bases spanning the gap. The CDR3 length is 13 residues. The CDR3 loop reads CASSLGQGDTQYF. In DNA, the CDR3 is TGTGCCAGCAGTTTAGGGCAGGGAGATACGCAGTATTTT.

The rearrangement joins TRBV6-1 to TRBJ1-2; a weak D match, TRBD1 (5 bases). V was pared by 11 bases and J by 3 bases, with 19 bases between. The length of the CDR3 is 14 residues. Germline CDR1 MNHNS, CDR2 SASEGT. This CDR3 reads CAARRVQGDYGYTF. CDR3 nucleotide sequence: TGTGCCGCACGGCGCGTGCAGGGCGACTATGGCTACACCTTC.

This clonotype was recorded many times. Written as DNA, the CDR3 is TGTGCCAGCAGCCCCCAGGGGAATCCCTACGAGCAGTACTTC. Its protein is CASSPQGNPYEQYF. This chain joins TRBV14 and TRBJ2-7; D perhaps matches TRBD1 (6 bases). Trimming removed 4 bases from V and 2 bases from J, with 12 bases in between. Germline V gene data show CDR1 as SGHDN and CDR2 as FVKESK. CDR3 size: 14 residues.